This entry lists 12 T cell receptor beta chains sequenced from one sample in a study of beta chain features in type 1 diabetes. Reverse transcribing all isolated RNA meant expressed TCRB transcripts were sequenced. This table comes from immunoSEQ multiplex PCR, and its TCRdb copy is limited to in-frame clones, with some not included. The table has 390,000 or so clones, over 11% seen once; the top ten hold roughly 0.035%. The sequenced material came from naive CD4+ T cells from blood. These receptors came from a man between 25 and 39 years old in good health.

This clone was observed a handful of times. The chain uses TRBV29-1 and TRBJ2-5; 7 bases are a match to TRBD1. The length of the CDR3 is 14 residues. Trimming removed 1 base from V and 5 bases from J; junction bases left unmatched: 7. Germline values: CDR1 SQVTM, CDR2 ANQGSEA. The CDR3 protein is CSVEGFNRGETQYF. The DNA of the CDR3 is TGCAGCGTTGAAGGGTTTAACAGGGGTGAGACCCAGTACTTC. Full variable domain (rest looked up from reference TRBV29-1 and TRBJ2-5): SAVISQKPSRDICQRGTSLTIQCQVDSQVTMMFWYRQQPGQSLTLIATANQGSEATYESGFVIDKFPISRPNLTFSTLTVSNMSPEDSSIYLCSVEGFNRGETQYFGPGTRLLVL.

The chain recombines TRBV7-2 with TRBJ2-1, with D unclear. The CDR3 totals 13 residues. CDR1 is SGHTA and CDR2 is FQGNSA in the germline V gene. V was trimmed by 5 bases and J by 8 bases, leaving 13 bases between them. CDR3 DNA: TGTGCCAGCAGCCGAAGGATAGGCGATGAGCAGTTCTTC. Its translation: CASSRRIGDEQFF.

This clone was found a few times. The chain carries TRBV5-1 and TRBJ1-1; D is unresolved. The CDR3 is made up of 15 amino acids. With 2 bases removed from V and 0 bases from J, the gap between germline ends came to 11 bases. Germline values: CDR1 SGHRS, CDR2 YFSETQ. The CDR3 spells CASSFRGGMNTEAFF. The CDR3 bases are TGCGCCAGCAGCTTTCGGGGAGGGATGAACACTGAAGCTTTCTTT.

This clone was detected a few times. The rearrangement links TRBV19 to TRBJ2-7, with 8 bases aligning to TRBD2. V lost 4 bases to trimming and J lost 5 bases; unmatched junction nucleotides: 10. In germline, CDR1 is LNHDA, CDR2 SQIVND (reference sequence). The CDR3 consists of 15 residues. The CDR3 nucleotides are TGTGCCAGTAGTACCAGCGGGAGCTCGGCCAACGAGCAGTACGTC. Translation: CASSTSGSSANEQYV.

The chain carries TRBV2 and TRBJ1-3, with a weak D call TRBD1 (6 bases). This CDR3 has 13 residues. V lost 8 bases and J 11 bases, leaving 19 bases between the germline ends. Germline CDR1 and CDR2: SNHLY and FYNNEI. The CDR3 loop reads CASHFYTGSSIYF. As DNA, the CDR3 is TGTGCCAGCCACTTCTATACAGGGTCTTCCATATATTTT.

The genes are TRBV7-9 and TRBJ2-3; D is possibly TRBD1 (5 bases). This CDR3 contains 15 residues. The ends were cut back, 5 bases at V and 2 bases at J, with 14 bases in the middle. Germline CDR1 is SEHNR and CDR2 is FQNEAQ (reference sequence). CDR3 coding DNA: TGTGCCAGCAGCCAGGACACCCAACCCACAGATACGCAGTATTTT. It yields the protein CASSQDTQPTDTQYF.

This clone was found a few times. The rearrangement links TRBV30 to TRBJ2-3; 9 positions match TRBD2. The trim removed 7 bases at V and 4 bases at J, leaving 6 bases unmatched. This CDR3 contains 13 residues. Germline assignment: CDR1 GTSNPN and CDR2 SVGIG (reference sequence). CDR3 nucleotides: TGTGCCTCGGGACTAGCCCTCGCAGATACGCAGTATTTT. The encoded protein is CASGLALADTQYF.

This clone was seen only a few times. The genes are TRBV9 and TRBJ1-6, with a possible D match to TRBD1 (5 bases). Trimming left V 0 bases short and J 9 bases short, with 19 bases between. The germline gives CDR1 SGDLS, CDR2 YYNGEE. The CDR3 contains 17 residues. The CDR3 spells CASSVATLGTSLSPLHF. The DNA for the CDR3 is TGTGCCAGCAGCGTAGCTACTTTGGGGACCTCCCTTTCACCCCTCCACTTT. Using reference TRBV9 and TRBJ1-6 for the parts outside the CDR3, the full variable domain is DSGVTQTPKHLITATGQRVTLRCSPRSGDLSVYWYQQSLDQGLQFLIQYYNGEERAKGNILERFSAQQFPDLHSELNLSSLELGDSALYFCASSVATLGTSLSPLHFGNGTRLTVT.

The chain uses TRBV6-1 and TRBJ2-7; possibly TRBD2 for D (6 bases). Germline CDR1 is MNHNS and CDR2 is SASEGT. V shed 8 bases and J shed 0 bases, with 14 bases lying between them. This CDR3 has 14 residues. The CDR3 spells CASLAGTASYEQYF. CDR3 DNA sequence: TGTGCCAGCCTCGCCGGGACTGCCTCCTACGAGCAGTACTTC.

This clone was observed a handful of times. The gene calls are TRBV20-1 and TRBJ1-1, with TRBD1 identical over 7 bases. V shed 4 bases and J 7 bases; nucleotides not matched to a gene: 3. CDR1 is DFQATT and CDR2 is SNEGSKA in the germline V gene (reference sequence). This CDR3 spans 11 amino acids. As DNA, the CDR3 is TGCAGTGCTACGGACAGGATTGAAGCTTTCTTT. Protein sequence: CSATDRIEAFF.

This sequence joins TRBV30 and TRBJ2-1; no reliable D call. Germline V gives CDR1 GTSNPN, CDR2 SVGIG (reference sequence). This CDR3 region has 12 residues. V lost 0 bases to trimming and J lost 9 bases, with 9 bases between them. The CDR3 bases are TGTGCCTGGAGTGTTTTAGTCCGTGAGCAGTTCTTC. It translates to CAWSVLVREQFF.

The CDR3: CASSPAGLGETQYF. In DNA, the CDR3 is TGTGCCAGCAGCCCAGCGGGGCTGGGAGAGACCCAGTACTTC. The chain recombines TRBV7-2 with TRBJ2-5; 7 positions agree with TRBD2. Per the germline V gene, CDR1 is SGHTA and CDR2 is FQGNSA. CDR3 length: 14 residues. V trimming: 5 bases; J trimming: 4 bases; junction bases outside the gene matches: 7.